The present T cell receptor (beta chain) was sequenced within a study of T-cell reconstitution after alpha-beta-depleted transplantation in children. Many counts were recorded for this clonotype. Trimming removed 3 bases at V and 4 bases at J, with 10 bases between. CDR1 and CDR2 from the germline V gene are DFQATT and SNEGSKA (reference sequence). This CDR3 has 14 residues. A library of TCRbeta sequences, prepared with unique molecular identifiers, was generated. Via MiXCR, TCRdb re-called the PCR reads, giving one row per CDR3 protein. The sample records hundreds of thousands of distinct CDR3 sequences, roughly 17% being singletons.

The chain links TRBV20-1 to TRBJ2-6; unclear D gene. The TCR comes from a human donor who donated a stem cell graft to a child with acute myeloid leukemia. The input for sequencing was PBMCs from the stem cell graft donor, taken from the stem cell graft. CDR3 sequence: CSASPIGGANVLTF. CDR3 DNA sequence: TGCAGTGCTAGCCCGATCGGCGGGGCCAACGTCCTGACTTTC.